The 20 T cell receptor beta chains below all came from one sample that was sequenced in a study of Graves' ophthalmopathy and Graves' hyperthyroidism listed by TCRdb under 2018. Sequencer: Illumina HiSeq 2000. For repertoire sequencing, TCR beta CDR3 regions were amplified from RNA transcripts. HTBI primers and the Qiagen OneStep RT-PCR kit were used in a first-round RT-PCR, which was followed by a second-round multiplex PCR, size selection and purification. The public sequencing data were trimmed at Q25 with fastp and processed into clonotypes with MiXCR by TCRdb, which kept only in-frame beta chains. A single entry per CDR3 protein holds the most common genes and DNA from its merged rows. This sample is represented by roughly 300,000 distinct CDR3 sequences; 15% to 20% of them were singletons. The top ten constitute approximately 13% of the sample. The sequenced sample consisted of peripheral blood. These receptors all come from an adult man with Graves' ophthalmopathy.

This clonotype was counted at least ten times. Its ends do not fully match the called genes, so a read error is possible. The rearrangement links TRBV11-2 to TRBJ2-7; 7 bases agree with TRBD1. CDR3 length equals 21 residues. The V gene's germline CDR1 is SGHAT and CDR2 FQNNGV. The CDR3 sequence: CASSLETPTLFRTGTLGEQYF. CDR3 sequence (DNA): TGTGCCAGCAGTTTAGAAACCCCAACTCTTTTTCGGACAGGAACCTTGGGGGAGCAGTACTTC.

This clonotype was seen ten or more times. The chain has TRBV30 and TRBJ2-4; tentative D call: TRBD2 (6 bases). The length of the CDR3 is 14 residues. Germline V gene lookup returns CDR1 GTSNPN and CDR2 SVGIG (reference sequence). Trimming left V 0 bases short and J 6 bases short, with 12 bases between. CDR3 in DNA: TGTGCCTGGAGTGTACCTTCGGGGGTAAACATTCAGTACTTC. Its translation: CAWSVPSGVNIQYF.

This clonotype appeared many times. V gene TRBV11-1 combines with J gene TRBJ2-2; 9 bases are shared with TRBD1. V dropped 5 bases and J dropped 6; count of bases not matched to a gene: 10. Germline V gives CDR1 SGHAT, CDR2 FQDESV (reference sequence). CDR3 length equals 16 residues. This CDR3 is CASSTEAGQGAGELFF. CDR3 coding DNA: TGTGCCAGCAGCACGGAGGCGGGACAGGGTGCCGGGGAGCTGTTTTTT.

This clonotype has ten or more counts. The CDR3 region is CAIGAREKGETQYF. The CDR3 bases are TGTGCCATCGGGGCCCGGGAAAAGGGTGAGACCCAGTACTTC. V and J are TRBV10-3 and TRBJ2-5; D possibly uses TRBD1 or TRBD2 (5 bases each). Per the germline V gene, CDR1 is ENHRY and CDR2 is SYGVKD. V lost 8 bases, J lost 5 bases, and 18 bases lay in between. This CDR3 region has 14 residues.

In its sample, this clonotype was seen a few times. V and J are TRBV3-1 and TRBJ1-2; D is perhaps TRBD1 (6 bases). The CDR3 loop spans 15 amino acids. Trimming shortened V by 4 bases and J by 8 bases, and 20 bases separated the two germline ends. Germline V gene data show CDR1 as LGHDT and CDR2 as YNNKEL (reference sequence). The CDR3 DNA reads TGTGCCAGCAGCCCCACCACGGGGGCTAACAGAGGCTACACCTTC. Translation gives CASSPTTGANRGYTF.

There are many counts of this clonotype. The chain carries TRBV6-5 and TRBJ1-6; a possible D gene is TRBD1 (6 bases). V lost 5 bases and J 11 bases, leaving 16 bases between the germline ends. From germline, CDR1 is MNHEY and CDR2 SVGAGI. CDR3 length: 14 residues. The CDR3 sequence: CASSLQGERAPLHF. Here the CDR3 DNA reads TGTGCCAGCAGTCTACAGGGCGAGAGGGCACCCCTCCACTTT.

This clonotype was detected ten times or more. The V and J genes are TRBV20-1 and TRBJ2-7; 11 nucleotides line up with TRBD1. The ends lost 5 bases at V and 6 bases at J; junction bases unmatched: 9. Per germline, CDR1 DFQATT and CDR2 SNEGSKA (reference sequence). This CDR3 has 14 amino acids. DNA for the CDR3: TGCAGTGCTCGACAGCCGGGACAGGGGGGCGAGCAGTACTTC. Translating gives CSARQPGQGGEQYF.

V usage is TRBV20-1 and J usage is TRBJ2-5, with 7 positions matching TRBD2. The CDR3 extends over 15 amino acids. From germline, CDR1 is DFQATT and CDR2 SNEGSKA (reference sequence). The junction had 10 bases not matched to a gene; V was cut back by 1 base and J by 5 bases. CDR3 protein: CSARVPGGAVETQYF. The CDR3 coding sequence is TGCAGTGCTAGAGTTCCGGGGGGAGCTGTGGAGACCCAGTACTTC.

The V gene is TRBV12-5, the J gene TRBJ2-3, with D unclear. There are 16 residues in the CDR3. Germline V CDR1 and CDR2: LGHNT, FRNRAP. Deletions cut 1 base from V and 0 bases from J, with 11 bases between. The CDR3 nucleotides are TGTGCTAGTGGTTTGGCCCACATTATTAGCACAGATACGCAGTATTTT. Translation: CASGLAHIISTDTQYF. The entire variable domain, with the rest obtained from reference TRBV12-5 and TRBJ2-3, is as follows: DARVTQTPRHKVTEMGQEVTMRCQPILGHNTVFWYRQTMMQGLELLAYFRNRAPLDDSGMPKDRFSAEMPDATLATLKIQPSEPRDSAVYFCASGLAHIISTDTQYFGPGTRLTVL.

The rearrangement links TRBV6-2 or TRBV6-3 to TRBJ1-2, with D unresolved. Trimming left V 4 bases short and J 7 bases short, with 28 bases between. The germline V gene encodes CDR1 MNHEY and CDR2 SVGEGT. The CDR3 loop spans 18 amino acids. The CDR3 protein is CASSSDRNLNANYGGYTF. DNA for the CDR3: TGTGCCAGCAGTTCCGACCGGAACCTCAACGCTAATTATGGTGGCTACACCTTC.

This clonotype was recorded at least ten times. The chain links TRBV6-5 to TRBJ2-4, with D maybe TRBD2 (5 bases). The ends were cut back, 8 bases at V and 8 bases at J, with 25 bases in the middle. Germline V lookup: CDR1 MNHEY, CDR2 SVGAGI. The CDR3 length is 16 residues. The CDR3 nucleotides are TGTGCCAGCTCCCCGCGGGCCCAGTTTCGGGGAGACATTCAGTACTTC. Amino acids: CASSPRAQFRGDIQYF.

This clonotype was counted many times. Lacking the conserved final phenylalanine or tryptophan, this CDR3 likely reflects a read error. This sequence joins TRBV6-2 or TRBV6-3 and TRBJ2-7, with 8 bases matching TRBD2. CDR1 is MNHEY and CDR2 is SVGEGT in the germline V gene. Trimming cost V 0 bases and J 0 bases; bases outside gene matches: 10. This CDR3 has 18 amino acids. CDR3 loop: CASSYSLVREDISYEQYL. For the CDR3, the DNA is TGTGCCAGCAGTTACTCGTTGGTGCGGGAGGACATCTCCTACGAGCAGTACCTC.

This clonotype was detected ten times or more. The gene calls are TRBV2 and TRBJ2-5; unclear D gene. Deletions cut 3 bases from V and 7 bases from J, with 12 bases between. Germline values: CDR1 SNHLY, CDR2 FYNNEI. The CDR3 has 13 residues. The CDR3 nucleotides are TGTGCCAGCAGTGATGGGGTCCGAGGGACCCAGTACTTC. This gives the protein CASSDGVRGTQYF.

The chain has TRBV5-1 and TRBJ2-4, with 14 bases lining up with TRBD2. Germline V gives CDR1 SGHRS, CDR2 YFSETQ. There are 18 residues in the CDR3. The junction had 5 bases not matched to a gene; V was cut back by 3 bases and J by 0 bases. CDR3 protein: CASSSGLAGGLAKNIQYF. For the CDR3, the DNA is TGCGCCAGCAGCTCAGGACTAGCGGGGGGTCTAGCCAAAAACATTCAGTACTTC.

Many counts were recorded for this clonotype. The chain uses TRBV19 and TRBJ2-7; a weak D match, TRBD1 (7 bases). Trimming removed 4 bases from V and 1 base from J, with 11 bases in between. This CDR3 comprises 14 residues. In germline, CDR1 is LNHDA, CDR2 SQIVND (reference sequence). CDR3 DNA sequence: TGTGCCAGTAGTAAGGCAGGGGGGTCCTACGAGCAGTACTTC. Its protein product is CASSKAGGSYEQYF.

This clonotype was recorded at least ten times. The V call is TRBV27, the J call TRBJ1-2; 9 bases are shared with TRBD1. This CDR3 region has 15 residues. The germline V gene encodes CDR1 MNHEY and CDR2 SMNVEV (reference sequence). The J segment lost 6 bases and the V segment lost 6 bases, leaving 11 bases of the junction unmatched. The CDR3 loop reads CASRGQGRGGDGYTF. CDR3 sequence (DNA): TGTGCCAGCAGGGGACAGGGCCGCGGGGGGGATGGCTACACCTTC.

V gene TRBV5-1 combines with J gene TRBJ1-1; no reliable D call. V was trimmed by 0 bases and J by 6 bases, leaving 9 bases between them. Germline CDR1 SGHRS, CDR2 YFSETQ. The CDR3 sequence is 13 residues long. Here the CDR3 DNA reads TGCGCCAGCAGCTTGGACGGGGTCGCTGAAGCTTTCTTT. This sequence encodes CASSLDGVAEAFF.

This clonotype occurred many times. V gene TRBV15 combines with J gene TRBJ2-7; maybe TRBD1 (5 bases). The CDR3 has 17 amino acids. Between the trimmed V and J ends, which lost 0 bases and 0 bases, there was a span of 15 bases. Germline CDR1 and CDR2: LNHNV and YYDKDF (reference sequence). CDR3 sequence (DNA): TGTGCCACCAGCAGAGATGAAACAGGAACCCCCTCCTACGAGCAGTACTTC. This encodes CATSRDETGTPSYEQYF.

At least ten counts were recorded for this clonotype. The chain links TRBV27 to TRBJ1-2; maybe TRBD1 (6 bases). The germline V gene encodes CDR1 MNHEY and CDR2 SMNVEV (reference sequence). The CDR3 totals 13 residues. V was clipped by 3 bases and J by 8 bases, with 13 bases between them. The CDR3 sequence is CASSFRGAGGYTF. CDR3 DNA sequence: TGTGCCAGCAGTTTTCGGGGGGCTGGCGGCTACACCTTC.

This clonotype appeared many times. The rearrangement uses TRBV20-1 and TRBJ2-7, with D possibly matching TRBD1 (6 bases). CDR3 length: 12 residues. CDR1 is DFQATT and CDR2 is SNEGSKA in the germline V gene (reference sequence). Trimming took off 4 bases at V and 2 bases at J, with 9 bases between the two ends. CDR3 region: CSATRQAYEQYF. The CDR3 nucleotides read TGCAGTGCTACCCGACAGGCCTACGAGCAGTACTTC.